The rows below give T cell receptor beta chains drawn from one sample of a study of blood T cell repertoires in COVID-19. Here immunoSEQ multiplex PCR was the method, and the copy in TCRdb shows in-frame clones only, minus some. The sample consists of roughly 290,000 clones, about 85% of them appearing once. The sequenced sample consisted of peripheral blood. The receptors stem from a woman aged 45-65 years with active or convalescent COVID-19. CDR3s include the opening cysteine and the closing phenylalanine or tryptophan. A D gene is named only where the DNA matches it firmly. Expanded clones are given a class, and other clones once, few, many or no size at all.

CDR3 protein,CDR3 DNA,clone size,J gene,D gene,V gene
CASSLEWRGSNNSPLHF,TGTGCCAGCAGCTTGGAGTGGCGGGGGTCGAATAATTCACCCCTCCACTTT,-,TRBJ1-6,-,TRBV5-5
CASRDRAREKLFF,TGTGCCAGCCGGGACAGGGCGAGGGAAAAACTGTTTTTT,few,TRBJ1-4,TRBD1,TRBV6-5
CASSFRQGYLTEAFF,TGTGCCAGCAGCTTTCGGCAGGGGTATCTAACTGAAGCTTTCTTT,-,TRBJ1-1,-,TRBV7-9
CASSLGLADMEPQHF,TGTGCCAGCAGCTTGGGCCTTGCGGATATGGAGCCCCAGCATTTT,-,TRBJ1-5,-,TRBV5-6
CASRERVYGYTF,TGTGCCAGCAGGGAGAGAGTCTATGGCTACACCTTC,-,TRBJ1-2,-,TRBV6-5
CASSLAAIAVQETQYF,TGCGCCAGCAGCTTGGCCGCGATAGCGGTTCAAGAGACCCAGTACTTC,once,TRBJ2-5,-,TRBV5-1
CASSVSSGTLRGNEQFF,TGTGCCAGCAGCGTAAGCAGCGGGACCCTCCGGGGCAATGAGCAGTTCTTC,-,TRBJ2-1,TRBD2,TRBV9
CASSIRTGGYLVRQFF,TGCGCCAGCAGCATCCGGACAGGGGGGTACCTTGTCAGGCAGTTCTTC,-,TRBJ2-1,TRBD1,TRBV5-1
CASSFRLAEYNEQFF,TGTGCCAGCAGTTTTCGACTAGCAGAATACAATGAGCAGTTCTTC,-,TRBJ2-1,TRBD2,TRBV28
CASSASLAGGPTDQFF,TGTGCCAGCAGCGCTTCTCTAGCGGGAGGGCCTACCGATCAGTTCTTC,-,TRBJ2-1,TRBD2,TRBV9
CASSEWANTEAFF,TGTGCCAGCAGTGAATGGGCTAACACTGAAGCTTTCTTT,-,TRBJ1-1,-,TRBV6-1
CASTVQGFYGYTF,TGTGCCAGTACCGTACAGGGGTTCTATGGCTACACCTTC,-,TRBJ1-2,TRBD1,TRBV19
CASSVVTSGTTDTQYF,TGCGCCAGCAGTGTAGTGACTAGCGGGACCACAGATACGCAGTATTTT,-,TRBJ2-3,TRBD2,TRBV10-2
CASSLGGSYEQYF,TGTGCCAGCAGTTTGGGAGGGTCCTACGAGCAGTACTTC,-,TRBJ2-7,TRBD2,TRBV28
CATSDAVPGQGADGYTF,TGTGCCACCAGTGATGCGGTCCCGGGACAGGGGGCTGATGGCTACACCTTC,-,TRBJ1-2,TRBD1,TRBV24-1
CASRAQGRSSGANVLTF,TGTGCCAGCAGGGCACAGGGGCGAAGCTCTGGGGCCAACGTCCTGACTTTC,-,TRBJ2-6,TRBD1,TRBV7-9
CASSSWSSGGSLRNEQFF,TGTGCCAGCAGTTCTTGGTCTAGCGGGGGATCCCTACGCAATGAGCAGTTCTTC,-,TRBJ2-1,TRBD2,TRBV27
CASSALHLAGTAGEQYF,TGTGCCAGCAGCGCTCTCCACCTCGCCGGGACAGCCGGCGAGCAGTACTTC,-,TRBJ2-7,-,TRBV21-1
CASSHRGTGGEETQYF,TGCGCCAGCAGCCATAGGGGGACAGGGGGCGAGGAGACCCAGTACTTC,-,TRBJ2-5,TRBD1,TRBV4-1
CASSPGHYGYTF,TGTGCCAGCAGCCCTGGGCACTATGGCTACACCTTC,-,TRBJ1-2,-,TRBV3-1/TRBV3-2
CASSGTGGQPQHF,TGTGCCAGCAGTGGGACAGGGGGACAGCCCCAGCATTTT,-,TRBJ1-5,TRBD1,TRBV2
CASSHGGAEGYTF,TGTGCCAGCAGCCACGGGGGGGCCGAAGGCTACACCTTC,-,TRBJ1-2,-,TRBV27
CASSFGQFETQYF,TGTGCCAGCAGTTTTGGGCAATTCGAGACCCAGTACTTC,-,TRBJ2-5,-,TRBV12-3/TRBV12-4
CASTGAYEQYF,TGTGCCAGCACCGGAGCCTACGAGCAGTACTTC,-,TRBJ2-7,-,TRBV2
CATSRVQGGIKPNEQFF,TGTGCCACCAGCAGGGTCCAGGGCGGGATCAAACCCAATGAGCAGTTCTTC,-,TRBJ2-1,-,TRBV15
CASSEKGTGMETQYF,TGCGCCAGCAGTGAGAAGGGGACAGGGATGGAGACCCAGTACTTC,-,TRBJ2-5,TRBD1,TRBV10-1
CASSIGSSTDTQYF,TGTGCCAGTAGTATCGGGAGTAGTACAGATACGCAGTATTTT,-,TRBJ2-3,-,TRBV19
CASSPGKLSYEQYF,TGCGCCAGCAGTCCAGGGAAGTTGAGCTACGAGCAGTACTTC,-,TRBJ2-7,-,TRBV23-1
CASGSDVTEAFF,TGTGCCAGCGGCTCAGATGTCACTGAAGCTTTCTTT,-,TRBJ1-1,-,TRBV2
CASSPEQGTYEQYF,TGTGCCAGCTCACCCGAACAGGGAACCTACGAGCAGTACTTC,few,TRBJ2-7,-,TRBV18
CASSYQDNEQFF,TGTGCCAGCAGCTACCAGGACAATGAGCAGTTCTTC,few,TRBJ2-1,-,TRBV3-1/TRBV3-2